The rows below give T cell receptor beta chains drawn from one sample of a study of vaccination and CD4 T cells after COVID-19. Their target antigens are unknown. TCRdb re-derived calls from the PCR reads in MiXCR, one entry per CDR3 protein. The sample lists around 20,000 distinct CDR3 sequences; 60% were seen once. Sequencing was performed on CD4+ T cells from blood, cultured in vitro, taken after SARS-CoV-2 vaccination. These receptors were collected from a human donor who received a COVID-19 vaccine. Each CDR3 is given with its conserved first and last residue. D genes are given only for firm matches. For some rows the clone size is stated as once, few or many, or as a class when expanded; others skip it.

abundance,d_gene,v_gene,j_gene,CDR3aa,CDR3nt
once,TRBD2,TRBV30,TRBJ2-7,CAWSGWLAGGHLYEQYF,TGTGCCTGGAGTGGGTGGCTAGCGGGGGGCCACCTCTACGAGCAGTACTTC
NA,TRBD1,TRBV6-5,TRBJ2-1,CASSYPLRGRVEQFF,TGTGCCAGCAGTTACCCCCTCAGGGGGCGCGTTGAGCAGTTCTTC
NA,NA,TRBV25-1,TRBJ2-7,CASSEGGTESYEQYF,TGTGCCAGCAGTGAAGGCGGGACAGAGTCCTACGAGCAGTACTTC
NA,TRBD1,TRBV20-1,TRBJ1-2,CSARPPGQGSFNYGYTF,TGCAGTGCTAGACCACCGGGACAGGGGTCATTCAACTATGGCTACACCTTC
NA,NA,TRBV7-9,TRBJ2-3,CASSLVRSRIGTDTQYF,TGTGCCAGCAGCTTAGTCCGTAGTCGCATCGGTACAGATACGCAGTATTTT
NA,TRBD2,TRBV7-7,TRBJ2-5,CASSLAVAGGEETQYF,TGTGCCAGCAGCTTAGCGGTAGCGGGGGGGGAGGAGACCCAGTACTTC
NA,TRBD1,TRBV19,TRBJ2-2,CASSPETGGGVGGELFF,TGTGCCAGTAGCCCAGAGACAGGGGGCGGTGTTGGCGGGGAGCTGTTTTTT
NA,NA,TRBV4-1,TRBJ1-2,CASSQWTANYGYTF,TGCGCCAGCAGCCAATGGACAGCTAACTATGGCTACACCTTC
NA,TRBD1,TRBV11-2,TRBJ2-7,CASSRTGQSYEQYF,TGTGCCAGCAGTCGGACAGGCCAATCCTACGAGCAGTACTTC
NA,TRBD1,TRBV24-1,TRBJ2-1,CATSDPTGYNEQFF,TGTGCCACCAGTGACCCGACAGGGTACAATGAGCAGTTCTTC
few,NA,TRBV20-1,TRBJ1-6,CSARDLRRGMGNYNSPLHF,TGCAGTGCTAGAGATCTTCGCAGGGGAATGGGAAATTATAATTCACCCCTCCACTTT
once,TRBD2,TRBV20-1,TRBJ2-5,CSAKVAAAGGGETQYF,TGCAGTGCTAAGGTCGCCGCAGCGGGGGGTGGGGAGACCCAGTACTTC
NA,TRBD1,TRBV20-1,TRBJ1-5,CSARVPLGQGTYSNQPQHF,TGCAGTGCCAGAGTCCCCCTCGGACAGGGGACTTATAGCAATCAGCCCCAGCATTTT
NA,TRBD1,TRBV20-1,TRBJ2-7,CSASPGQGIYEQYF,TGCAGTGCATCCCCGGGACAGGGCATCTACGAGCAGTACTTC
NA,NA,TRBV11-2,TRBJ1-6,CASSLAGSPLHF,TGTGCCAGCAGCTTAGCAGGTTCACCCCTCCACTTT
NA,NA,TRBV2,TRBJ1-2,CASSERWGGHGYTF,TGTGCCAGCAGTGAAAGGTGGGGGGGCCATGGCTACACCTTC
NA,TRBD1,TRBV10-2,TRBJ1-5,CASSIRRDRGGQPQHF,TGCGCCAGCAGTATCCGCCGGGACAGGGGAGGGCAGCCCCAGCATTTT
NA,NA,TRBV3-1,TRBJ2-3,CASRQGPAGTQYF,TGTGCCAGCAGGCAGGGACCTGCGGGTACGCAGTATTTT
few,TRBD1,TRBV6-1,TRBJ1-1,CASSPDRGRTEAFF,TGTGCCAGCAGCCCGGACAGGGGGCGGACTGAAGCTTTCTTT
once,NA,TRBV2,TRBJ2-7,CASSERSGHEQYF,TGTGCCAGCAGTGAGAGATCCGGGCATGAGCAGTACTTC
NA,TRBD1,TRBV20-1,TRBJ2-7,CSAQGASYEQYF,TGCAGTGCCCAGGGGGCATCCTACGAGCAGTACTTC
NA,NA,TRBV24-1,TRBJ1-2,CATSDYRDGFYGYTF,TGTGCCACCAGTGATTACAGGGACGGGTTCTATGGCTACACCTTC
NA,NA,TRBV20-1,TRBJ2-4,CSATGAKNIQYF,TGCAGTGCTACAGGGGCCAAAAACATTCAGTACTTC
NA,TRBD1,TRBV7-8,TRBJ1-5,CASSSQGGTYQPQHF,TGTGCCAGCAGCTCACAGGGGGGGACGTATCAGCCCCAGCATTTT
few,TRBD2,TRBV6-1,TRBJ2-1,CASSETLAAYNEQFF,TGTGCCAGCAGTGAAACCCTAGCGGCCTACAATGAGCAGTTCTTC
few,NA,TRBV20-1,TRBJ1-4,CSVRQINEKLFF,TGCAGTGTGAGACAGATTAATGAAAAACTGTTTTTT
NA,TRBD2,TRBV4-1,TRBJ2-7,CASSRSGLAGGAISYEQYF,TGCGCCAGCAGCCGAAGCGGACTAGCGGGGGGCGCCATCTCCTACGAGCAGTACTTC
few,NA,TRBV30,TRBJ1-5,CAWSLGGNNQPQHF,TGTGCCTGGAGTTTGGGTGGGAACAATCAGCCCCAGCATTTT
few,TRBD1,TRBV12-3/TRBV12-4,TRBJ1-5,CASSWLTGGGNQPQHF,TGTGCCAGCAGTTGGCTTACAGGGGGCGGCAATCAGCCCCAGCATTTT
few,TRBD1,TRBV19,TRBJ1-2,CASSPDRNHGYTF,TGTGCCAGTAGTCCGGACAGGAACCATGGCTACACCTTC